The rows below give T cell receptor beta chains drawn from one sample of a study of shared clonotypes between healthy human individuals. The method was immunoSEQ multiplex PCR; TCRdb's version includes in-frame clones alone and lacks a portion of them. The data hold approximately 500,000 clones, with approximately 82% observed a single time. Material for sequencing was PBMCs. Source of these receptors: a woman in her forties in good health. Some clones in this sample may be carry-over from other donors' samples. The CDR3 runs from the conserved cysteine through the conserved F or W. Fields, in order: V gene, J gene, D gene, clone size, CDR3 DNA, CDR3 protein. The D gene is left open where the match is weak. A clone size is listed for some rows: how often the clone was seen (once, few, many), or a class if it is expanded.

V gene: TRBV7-2
J gene: TRBJ2-7
D gene: -
clone size: few
CDR3 DNA: TGTGCCAGCAGCAAAATGGGGGCGTACGACGAGCAGTACTTC
CDR3 protein: CASSKMGAYDEQYF

V gene: TRBV30
J gene: TRBJ2-2
D gene: TRBD2
clone size: few
CDR3 DNA: TGTGCCTGGAGTGTACTGGGCGGGAGGGTCGGCGGGGAGCTGTTTTTT
CDR3 protein: CAWSVLGGRVGGELFF

V gene: TRBV5-8
J gene: TRBJ1-1
D gene: -
clone size: -
CDR3 DNA: TGTGCCAGCAGCTTGGGGCAGGGGCTAGGGTACACTGAAGCTTTCTTT
CDR3 protein: CASSLGQGLGYTEAFF

V gene: TRBV28
J gene: TRBJ1-4
D gene: -
clone size: -
CDR3 DNA: TGTGCCAGCAGTCCACTCACTAGGGATAAGGGGAATGAAAAACTGTTTTTT
CDR3 protein: CASSPLTRDKGNEKLFF

V gene: TRBV10-1
J gene: TRBJ2-3
D gene: TRBD2
clone size: -
CDR3 DNA: TGCGCCAGCAGTGCTACGGGCGGGAGGCCAGATACGCAGTATTTT
CDR3 protein: CASSATGGRPDTQYF

V gene: TRBV5-1
J gene: TRBJ2-1
D gene: -
clone size: -
CDR3 DNA: TGCGCCAGCAGCAGGGCGGTAGCCGGCTCCTACAATGAGCAGTTCTTC
CDR3 protein: CASSRAVAGSYNEQFF

V gene: TRBV11-2
J gene: TRBJ1-4
D gene: TRBD1
clone size: -
CDR3 DNA: TGTGCCAGCAGCTTAGGTACAGGGGGACGAGAAAAACTGTTTTTT
CDR3 protein: CASSLGTGGREKLFF

V gene: TRBV25-1
J gene: TRBJ2-3
D gene: -
clone size: -
CDR3 DNA: TGTGCCAGCAGGGACCCGGACAGCATCAGCACAGATACGCAGTATTTT
CDR3 protein: CASRDPDSISTDTQYF

V gene: TRBV27
J gene: TRBJ1-1
D gene: -
clone size: once
CDR3 DNA: TGTGCCAGTAAGACAGGTGGGGTTGAAGCTTTCTTT
CDR3 protein: CASKTGGVEAFF

V gene: TRBV18
J gene: TRBJ1-5
D gene: TRBD1
clone size: -
CDR3 DNA: TGTGCCAGCTCACCAGGCAGGTCCGGGACAGGGGTCCATCAGCCCCAGCATTTT
CDR3 protein: CASSPGRSGTGVHQPQHF

V gene: TRBV18
J gene: TRBJ1-6
D gene: -
clone size: -
CDR3 DNA: TGTGCCAGCTCACCAACGGTTCCACCACCCCTCCACTTT
CDR3 protein: CASSPTVPPPLHF

V gene: TRBV7-3
J gene: TRBJ2-3
D gene: TRBD2
clone size: -
CDR3 DNA: TGTGCCAGCAGCCGAGCGGGAGGTACCACAGATACGCAGTATTTT
CDR3 protein: CASSRAGGTTDTQYF

V gene: TRBV9
J gene: TRBJ2-5
D gene: -
clone size: -
CDR3 DNA: TGTGCCAGCAGCGTAGCCTCCCAAGAGACCCAGTACTTC
CDR3 protein: CASSVASQETQYF

V gene: TRBV7-9
J gene: TRBJ1-5
D gene: -
clone size: few
CDR3 DNA: TGTGCCAGCAGCTTACAGGGAAATCAGCCCCAGCATTTT
CDR3 protein: CASSLQGNQPQHF

V gene: TRBV4-2
J gene: TRBJ2-5
D gene: TRBD2
clone size: -
CDR3 DNA: TGTGCCAGCAGCCACCAACGGGGCGGGGGGGAGACCCAGTACTTC
CDR3 protein: CASSHQRGGGETQYF

V gene: TRBV11-2
J gene: TRBJ2-2
D gene: TRBD2
clone size: -
CDR3 DNA: TGTGCCAGCAGCTTGACTAGCGGGAGGTCCACCGGGGAGCTGTTTTTT
CDR3 protein: CASSLTSGRSTGELFF

V gene: TRBV7-6
J gene: TRBJ2-1
D gene: TRBD2
clone size: -
CDR3 DNA: TGTGCCAGCAGCTTAGATTCCCGGACTAGCGGGAGCGATGAGCAGTTCTTC
CDR3 protein: CASSLDSRTSGSDEQFF

V gene: TRBV27
J gene: TRBJ2-5
D gene: TRBD2
clone size: -
CDR3 DNA: TGTGCCAGCAGTTTATTAGCGGGAGTAGTGGAGACCCAGTACTTC
CDR3 protein: CASSLLAGVVETQYF

V gene: TRBV28
J gene: TRBJ1-5
D gene: -
clone size: few
CDR3 DNA: TGTGCCAGCGACCAGGGTACGAATCAGCCCCAGCATTTT
CDR3 protein: CASDQGTNQPQHF

V gene: TRBV11-3
J gene: TRBJ2-2
D gene: -
clone size: -
CDR3 DNA: TGTGCCAGCAGCCAGTTAGCTGGGGAGCTGTTTTTT
CDR3 protein: CASSQLAGELFF

V gene: TRBV6-1
J gene: TRBJ2-2
D gene: TRBD1
clone size: -
CDR3 DNA: TGTGCCAGCACCCGACAGGGGGCCGGTACCGGGGAGCTGTTTTTT
CDR3 protein: CASTRQGAGTGELFF

V gene: TRBV28
J gene: TRBJ2-1
D gene: -
clone size: -
CDR3 DNA: TGTGCCAGCAGTTTAAGTAGGTACGAGCAGTTCTTC
CDR3 protein: CASSLSRYEQFF